Presented here are 28 T cell receptor beta chains from one specimen sequenced in a study of shared clonotypes between healthy human individuals. The data were produced by immunoSEQ multiplex PCR, yet TCRdb's version contains in-frame clones alone and is incomplete. The table has approximately 1,000,000 clones, roughly 77% seen once. Sequenced: memory CD4+ T cells from PBMCs. Described subset: CD45RA-negative fraction. The receptor set was obtained from a young man in good health. Some clones in this sample may be carry-over from other donors' samples.

V is TRBV19 and J is TRBJ1-5; 8 bases line up with TRBD1. The ends lost 3 bases at V and 2 bases at J; junction bases unmatched: 3. CDR3 size: 15 residues. Germline V gene lookup returns CDR1 LNHDA and CDR2 SQIVND (reference sequence). CDR3 nucleotide sequence: TGTGCCAGTAGTATCGGACAGGGTGGCAATCAGCCCCAGCATTTT. Amino acids: CASSIGQGGNQPQHF. Supplemented by reference TRBV19 and TRBJ1-5, the full variable domain reads DGGITQSPKYLFRKEGQNVTLSCEQNLNHDAMYWYRQDPGQGLRLIYYSQIVNDFQKGDIAEGYSVSREKKESFPLTVTSAQKNPTAFYLCASSIGQGGNQPQHFGDGTRLSIL.

This clone was observed once. The chain links TRBV5-4 to TRBJ1-2, with TRBD1 matching 7 bases. J was trimmed by 5 bases and V by 3 bases; bases with no gene match: 7. CDR3 length equals 14 residues. In germline, CDR1 is SGHNT, CDR2 YYREEE (reference sequence). CDR3 in DNA: TGTGCCAGCAGCTGGCCGGGACAGCCTTATGGCTACACCTTC. The encoded protein is CASSWPGQPYGYTF.

The V and J genes are TRBV11-2 and TRBJ2-1; D call uncertain. CDR1 and CDR2 from the germline V gene are SGHAT and FQNNGV. The CDR3 is 16 residues long. The V end was cut by 0 bases, the J end by 0 bases, with 9 bases between. Here the CDR3 reads CASSLDLAPSYNEQFF. In DNA form, the CDR3 reads TGTGCCAGCAGCTTAGACCTGGCTCCCTCCTACAATGAGCAGTTCTTC.

This chain uses TRBV6-1 with TRBJ1-5, with D perhaps matching TRBD1 (6 bases). The germline gives CDR1 MNHNS, CDR2 SASEGT. V was trimmed by 4 bases and J by 3 bases, leaving 13 bases between them. There are 15 residues in the CDR3. CDR3 DNA: TGTGCCAGCAGTGCCGCGACAGGACCCAATCAGCCCCAGCATTTT. Its protein product is CASSAATGPNQPQHF.

This clone has only one observation. In the same sample, other DNA sequences code for this CDR3. The CDR3 reads CASTPLAGGPNEQFF. The DNA for the CDR3 is TGCGCCAGTACGCCTTTAGCGGGAGGGCCCAATGAGCAGTTCTTC. The chain uses TRBV5-1 and TRBJ2-1, with TRBD2 matching over 11 bases. Trimming at V came to 8 bases and at J to 6 bases, leaving 10 bases not matched to a gene. CDR1 and CDR2 from the germline V gene are SGHRS and YFSETQ. The CDR3 is 15 residues long.

This clone showed up just once. This rearrangement joins TRBV30 to TRBJ1-5; 7 nucleotides align to TRBD1. V was pared by 2 bases and J by 7 bases, with 5 bases of the junction left unmatched. Germline V lookup: CDR1 GTSNPN, CDR2 SVGIG (reference sequence). The CDR3 is made up of 13 amino acids. DNA for the CDR3: TGTGCCTGGAGTCGGAACAGGGGACAGCCCCAGCATTTT. Protein: CAWSRNRGQPQHF.

The V and J genes are TRBV25-1 and TRBJ1-4; D not resolved. Per germline, CDR1 MGHDK and CDR2 SYGVNS. V dropped 4 bases and J dropped 13 bases, with 10 bases sitting between them. This CDR3 is built from 11 residues. The CDR3 DNA sequence: TGTGCCAGCAGTGGCCCCTTCGGACTGTTTTTT. This translates into CASSGPFGLFF.

V gene TRBV7-9 combines with J gene TRBJ2-5; D tentatively fits TRBD1 or TRBD2 (5 bases each). The assigned J gene may be wrong: the sequence end matches TRBJ2-7 better. The CDR3 loop spans 16 amino acids. The germline V gene encodes CDR1 SEHNR and CDR2 FQNEAQ (reference sequence). The CDR3 sequence is CASSSRGQGRSYEQYF. Here the CDR3 DNA reads TGTGCCAGCAGCTCCAGAGGGCAGGGCCGCTCCTACGAGCAGTACTTC.

The rearrangement links TRBV5-4 to TRBJ2-7; tentative D call: TRBD2 (6 bases). Per the germline V gene, CDR1 is SGHNT and CDR2 is YYREEE (reference sequence). The CDR3 loop spans 15 amino acids. The V end lost 4 bases, the J end lost 6 bases, and 20 bases lay between the germline ends. Here the CDR3 reads CASSPPSGDSAEQYF. The CDR3 DNA reads TGTGCCAGCAGCCCACCTTCGGGAGATAGCGCCGAGCAGTACTTC.

The chain has TRBV6-5 and TRBJ1-1, with D unresolved. Per the germline V gene, CDR1 is MNHEY and CDR2 is SVGAGI. Trimming removed 6 bases from V and 2 bases from J, with 13 bases in between. The CDR3 contains 14 residues. The DNA of the CDR3 is TGTGCCAGCAGCCCTGGCAAGTTTAACACTGAAGCTTTCTTT. Translation: CASSPGKFNTEAFF.

This clone occurred once. J is TRBJ1-1 and V is TRBV5-4; D is uncertain. V lost 3 bases and J lost 0, with 15 bases in between. The CDR3 totals 16 residues. Germline lookup yields CDR1 SGHNT and CDR2 YYREEE (reference sequence). CDR3 residues: CASSSGASDLNTEAFF. In DNA, the CDR3 is TGTGCCAGCAGCTCTGGAGCGTCAGATTTGAACACTGAAGCTTTCTTT.

About this clone: Other DNA sequences in the same sample also yield this CDR3. The chain uses TRBV5-1 and TRBJ2-7; D perhaps matches TRBD1 (5 bases). The ends were cut back, 4 bases at V and 2 bases at J, with 10 bases in the middle. Germline CDR1 and CDR2: SGHRS and YFSETQ. CDR3 size: 13 residues. CDR3 bases: TGCGCCAGCAGCCGCACAGGAACCTACGAGCAGTACTTC. It yields the protein CASSRTGTYEQYF.

With respect to this clone: Different DNA sequences within this sample yield the same CDR3. J is TRBJ1-1 and V is TRBV7-9; possible D gene TRBD1, 5 bases. V dropped 3 bases and J dropped 1 base, with 6 bases sitting between them. Germline V gene data show CDR1 as SEHNR and CDR2 as FQNEAQ (reference sequence). This CDR3 is 13 amino acids long. The CDR3 region is CASSFGGNTEAFF. The CDR3 coding sequence is TGTGCCAGCAGCTTCGGGGGGAACACTGAAGCTTTCTTT.

The chain links TRBV28 to TRBJ2-5; maybe TRBD1 (6 bases). The V gene's germline CDR1 is MDHEN and CDR2 SYDVKM. The CDR3 runs to 16 residues. V was clipped by 6 bases and J by 2 bases, with 19 bases between them. The CDR3 is CASSADRQVWQETQYF. CDR3 coding DNA: TGTGCCAGCAGCGCCGACAGGCAGGTATGGCAAGAGACCCAGTACTTC.

The rearrangement joins TRBV5-1 to TRBJ2-1, with unresolved D. V gave up 3 bases and J gave up 3 bases, with 10 bases separating them. From germline, CDR1 is SGHRS and CDR2 YFSETQ. This CDR3 contains 14 residues. CDR3: CASSWMLGYNEQFF. Here the CDR3 DNA reads TGCGCCAGCAGCTGGATGCTAGGCTACAATGAGCAGTTCTTC.

The V gene is TRBV2, the J gene TRBJ2-5; D may be TRBD1 or TRBD2 (5 bases each). The CDR3 loop spans 14 amino acids. The V end lost 6 bases, the J end lost 4 bases, and 15 bases lay between the germline ends. Germline V lookup: CDR1 SNHLY, CDR2 FYNNEI. The CDR3 DNA is TGTGCCAGCAGAGCCCTCGGTGGGGGAGAGACCCAGTACTTC. Translation gives CASRALGGGETQYF.

The CDR3 DNA sequence: TGTGCCAGCAGCTACATTTCGACGGACATCTATAGCAATCAGCCCCAGCATTTT. Translation gives CASSYISTDIYSNQPQHF. The rearrangement joins TRBV7-2 to TRBJ1-5, with a tentative D call TRBD1 (5 bases). The germline V gene encodes CDR1 SGHTA and CDR2 FQGNSA. V was cut by 4 bases and J by 0 bases, with 19 bases left in between. This CDR3 comprises 18 residues.

This clone was seen a few times. The chain is built from TRBV30 and TRBJ2-2, with 9 positions matching TRBD2. Unmatched junction bases numbered 12, after V lost 0 bases and J lost 4 bases. The CDR3 contains 18 residues. CDR1 is GTSNPN and CDR2 is SVGIG in the germline V gene (reference sequence). CDR3 DNA: TGTGCCTGGAGTGTAAATCCTCGGCGGGAGGGCCGCACCGGGGAGCTGTTTTTT. Protein: CAWSVNPRREGRTGELFF. The variable domain in full, with the rest retrieved from reference TRBV30 and TRBJ2-2, is SQTIHQWPATLVQPVGSPLSLECTVEGTSNPNLYWYRQAAGRGLQLLFYSVGIGQISSEVPQNLSASRPQDRQFILSSKKLLLSDSGFYLCAWSVNPRREGRTGELFFGEGSRLTVL.

The gene calls are TRBV6-1 and TRBJ2-1; 7 bases map to TRBD2. Germline V lookup: CDR1 MNHNS, CDR2 SASEGT. CDR3 length equals 15 residues. After removal of 0 bases from V and 6 bases from J, the junction contained 5 bases not matched to a gene. The CDR3, as DNA: TGTGCCAGCAGTGAAGCGGGAGGGCCACGCAATGAGCAGTTCTTC. This encodes CASSEAGGPRNEQFF.

This clone has a handful of counts. The genes are TRBV4-2 and TRBJ1-4; no reliable D call. CDR3 length equals 12 residues. V dropped 0 bases and J dropped 8 bases, with 4 bases sitting between them. Germline V gene lookup returns CDR1 LGHNA and CDR2 YNFKEQ. Here the CDR3 reads CASSQDSEKLFF. In DNA, the CDR3 is TGTGCCAGCAGCCAAGATTCAGAAAAACTGTTTTTT.

This chain joins TRBV5-1 and TRBJ1-1; TRBD1 agrees at 8 bases. J lost 5 bases, V lost 0 bases, and 12 bases had no gene match. Germline V lookup: CDR1 SGHRS, CDR2 YFSETQ. The CDR3 sequence is 17 residues long. This CDR3 reads CASSLGDRTFVGTEAFF. In DNA form, the CDR3 reads TGCGCCAGCAGCTTGGGGGACAGGACCTTCGTGGGTACTGAAGCTTTCTTT.

This clone was seen a handful of times. This CDR3 is also generated by other DNA sequences in the sample. The chain is built from TRBV2 and TRBJ2-7; D is perhaps TRBD1 (6 bases). This CDR3 region has 14 residues. Trimming stripped 6 bases from V and 0 bases from J, with 12 bases between. Germline V CDR1 and CDR2: SNHLY, FYNNEI. The CDR3 coding sequence is TGTGCCAGCAGCTCCTCAGGGGTCTCCTACGAGCAGTACTTC. Protein product: CASSSSGVSYEQYF. Full variable domain (remainder filled in from reference TRBV2 and TRBJ2-7): EPEVTQTPSHQVTQMGQEVILRCVPISNHLYFYWYRQILGQKVEFLVSFYNNEISEKSEIFDDQFSVERPDGSNFTLKIRSTKLEDSAMYFCASSSSGVSYEQYFGPGTRLTVT.

This chain links TRBV9 with TRBJ1-3; D is ambiguous. Germline V gives CDR1 SGDLS, CDR2 YYNGEE. The CDR3 totals 15 residues. With 3 bases removed from V and 0 bases from J, the gap between germline ends came to 10 bases. CDR3 loop: CASSASDFSGNTIYF. The CDR3 region has the DNA TGTGCCAGCAGCGCCAGTGACTTCTCTGGAAACACCATATATTTT.

This chain connects TRBV7-8 to TRBJ2-3; D is unresolved. CDR3 length equals 12 residues. The V gene lost 8 bases and the J gene lost 6 bases, with 12 bases spanning the gap. CDR1 SGHVS and CDR2 FQNEAQ come from the germline V gene. For the CDR3, the DNA is TGTGCCAGCTTATCAATCGGGGATACGCAGTATTTT. Encoded protein: CASLSIGDTQYF.

This sequence joins TRBV19 and TRBJ2-2; D possibly matches TRBD1 or TRBD2 (6 bases each). The CDR3 runs 14 residues. Looked up from germline, CDR1 is LNHDA and CDR2 is SQIVND (reference sequence). V dropped 2 bases and J dropped 3 bases, with 7 bases sitting between them. As DNA, the CDR3 is TGTGCCAGTAGTATAAGGGGGGACACCGGGGAGCTGTTTTTT. Its protein is CASSIRGDTGELFF.

The V call is TRBV7-9, the J call TRBJ1-5; 8 positions agree with TRBD1. The CDR3 extends over 16 amino acids. Germline CDR1 and CDR2: SEHNR and FQNEAQ (reference sequence). The J segment lost 5 bases and the V segment lost 4 bases, leaving 10 bases of the junction unmatched. As DNA, the CDR3 is TGTGCCAGCAGCTCCGGACAGGGAGGTGCGGATCAGCCCCAGCATTTT. It encodes CASSSGQGGADQPQHF.

As to this clone: This likely stems from a read error, as it lies one base from a far larger clone. Other DNA variants within this sample encode the same CDR3. V is TRBV7-2 and J is TRBJ2-7; no clear D gene. V lost 3 bases and J 2 bases, leaving 8 bases between the germline ends. CDR3 length equals 13 residues. Germline CDR1 is SGHTA and CDR2 is FQGNSA. CDR3 region: CASSFGRAYEQYF. The CDR3, as DNA: TGTGCCAGCAGCTTCGGCAGAGCCTACGAGCAGTACTTC.

CDR3 protein: CASSEKWLSYEQYF. The DNA for the CDR3 is TGTGCCAGCAGTGAGAAGTGGCTTTCCTACGAGCAGTACTTC. This rearrangement joins TRBV6-1 to TRBJ2-7; D ambiguous. The CDR3 runs 14 residues. Germline V gives CDR1 MNHNS, CDR2 SASEGT. Trimming shortened V by 3 bases and J by 1 base, and 10 bases separated the two germline ends.